One sample yielded the 26 T cell receptor beta chains listed below, sequenced in a study of control samples from healthy donors and cancer patients. The data were produced by immunoSEQ multiplex PCR, yet TCRdb's version contains in-frame clones alone and is incomplete. The sample has about 38,000 clones, about 83% seen once. The sequenced material came from PBMCs. The receptors stem from a woman aged 55-69 years with lung cancer.

The V and J genes are TRBV6-1 and TRBJ1-3; no firm D call. The CDR3 has 16 residues. CDR1 MNHNS and CDR2 SASEGT come from the germline V gene. Trimming took off 3 bases at V and 2 bases at J, with 14 bases between the two ends. CDR3 in DNA: TGTGCCAGCAGTGACAATGGACGGCTGACTGGAAACACCATATATTTT. Its translation is CASSDNGRLTGNTIYF.

The V and J genes are TRBV6-5 and TRBJ1-2; 8 bases align to TRBD1. Germline assignment: CDR1 MNHEY and CDR2 SVGAGI. This CDR3 is 14 amino acids long. V gave up 3 bases and J gave up 8 bases; unmatched junction bases: 8. The CDR3 coding sequence is TGTGCCAGCAGTTATGTGCAGGGGGCAAGGGGCTACACCTTC. Protein: CASSYVQGARGYTF.

The rearrangement joins TRBV7-9 to TRBJ2-3; 11 bases fit TRBD2. The V and J ends lost 9 bases and 0 bases, in that order; junction bases with no gene match: 5. This CDR3 comprises 15 residues. The germline V gene has CDR1 SEHNR and CDR2 FQNEAQ (reference sequence). Here the CDR3 DNA reads TGTGCCAGTGAGACTAGCGGGATGAGCACAGATACGCAGTATTTT. It is translated as CASETSGMSTDTQYF. The full variable domain, rest sourced from reference TRBV7-9 and TRBJ2-3, is DTGVSQNPRHKITKRGQNVTFRCDPISEHNRLYWYRQTLGQGPEFLTYFQNEAQLEKSRLLSDRFSAERPKGSFSTLEIQRTEQGDSAMYLCASETSGMSTDTQYFGPGTRLTVL.

The chain carries TRBV11-3 and TRBJ2-7, with 8 bases fitting TRBD1. Looked up from germline, CDR1 is SGHNT and CDR2 is YENEEA. The CDR3 contains 16 residues. The junction had 9 bases not matched to a gene; V was cut back by 5 bases and J by 0 bases. CDR3 region: CASSPGTGKSSYEQYF. The CDR3 coding sequence is TGTGCCAGCAGCCCAGGGACAGGTAAAAGCTCCTACGAGCAGTACTTC.

The chain couples TRBV9 to TRBJ2-1; no clear D gene. CDR1 and CDR2 from the germline V gene are SGDLS and YYNGEE. The CDR3 loop spans 15 amino acids. V lost 0 bases to trimming and J lost 8 bases, with 15 bases between them. CDR3 loop: CASSVDQDIPHEQFF. The CDR3 bases are TGTGCCAGCAGCGTAGACCAAGACATTCCCCATGAGCAGTTCTTC.

This chain joins TRBV27 and TRBJ2-6; D perhaps matches TRBD1 (6 bases). CDR1 and CDR2 (germline): MNHEY, SMNVEV (reference sequence). Deletions cut 5 bases from V and 1 base from J, with 9 bases between. This CDR3 is 15 amino acids long. DNA of the CDR3: TGTGCCAGCAGTCCCGGACAGTCTGGGGCCAACGTCCTGACTTTC. It translates to CASSPGQSGANVLTF. Variable domain in full (rest from reference TRBV27 and TRBJ2-6): EAQVTQNPRYLITVTGKKLTVTCSQNMNHEYMSWYRQDPGLGLRQIYYSMNVEVTDKGDVPEGYKVSRKEKRNFPLILESPSPNQTSLYFCASSPGQSGANVLTFGAGSRLTVL.

This clone ranks as medium-sized (0.01 to 0.1%). The J gene is TRBJ2-7, the V gene TRBV28, with unresolved D. Per germline, CDR1 MDHEN and CDR2 SYDVKM. The V gene lost 5 bases and the J gene lost 0 bases, with 5 bases spanning the gap. This CDR3 contains 12 residues. The CDR3 coding sequence is TGTGCCAGCAGTGACCCCTCCTACGAGCAGTACTTC. It is translated as CASSDPSYEQYF.

The V and J genes are TRBV5-1 and TRBJ2-1; perhaps D is TRBD1 or TRBD2 (5 bases each). The germline V gene encodes CDR1 SGHRS and CDR2 YFSETQ. The ends were cut back, 4 bases at V and 5 bases at J, with 19 bases in the middle. The CDR3 extends over 16 amino acids. CDR3 region: CASSRDGTAQHNEQFF. The CDR3 DNA sequence: TGCGCCAGCAGCAGGGACGGGACCGCCCAGCACAATGAGCAGTTCTTC.

J is TRBJ1-3 and V is TRBV5-1; D gene uncertain. Trimming stripped 3 bases from V and 1 base from J, with 11 bases between. The germline gives CDR1 SGHRS, CDR2 YFSETQ. This CDR3 spans 15 amino acids. CDR3 in DNA: TGCGCCAGCAGCTCAAGAGGCGTTTCTGGAAACACCATATATTTT. This codes for CASSSRGVSGNTIYF. Together with reference TRBV5-1 and TRBJ1-3, the CDR3 gives the full variable domain: KAGVTQTPRYLIKTRGQQVTLSCSPISGHRSVSWYQQTPGQGLQFLFEYFSETQRNKGNFPGRFSGRQFSNSRSEMNVSTLELGDSALYLCASSSRGVSGNTIYFGEGSWLTVV.

The chain uses TRBV19 and TRBJ2-3; TRBD1 might be the D (5 bases). The CDR3 is 10 amino acids. V lost 10 bases, J lost 6 bases, and 8 bases lay in between. Germline V lookup: CDR1 LNHDA, CDR2 SQIVND (reference sequence). As DNA, the CDR3 is TGTGCCACTTACAGGGATACGCAGTATTTT. It is translated as CATYRDTQYF.

The genes are TRBV18 and TRBJ1-1, with a possible D match to TRBD1 (5 bases). Germline values: CDR1 KGHSH, CDR2 LQKENI. V lost 4 bases to trimming and J lost 3 bases, with 18 bases between them. This CDR3 is built from 16 residues. DNA of the CDR3: TGTGCCAGCTCACGGGCTAGCGCACAGGATCACACTGAAGCTTTCTTT. Its translation is CASSRASAQDHTEAFF.

In its sample, this clone is medium-sized. The J gene is TRBJ2-3, the V gene TRBV5-4, with D maybe TRBD1 (6 bases). Trimming pared 4 bases from V and 0 bases from J, leaving 9 bases between. The germline CDR1 and CDR2 sequences are SGHNT and YYREEE (reference sequence). The CDR3 totals 14 residues. The CDR3 nucleotides read TGTGCCAGCAGCACCGGGACAAGCACAGATACGCAGTATTTT. Its translation: CASSTGTSTDTQYF.

The V call is TRBV7-2, the J call TRBJ1-5; no firm D call. Germline loops: CDR1 SGHTA, CDR2 FQGNSA. V shed 5 bases and J shed 1 base, with 9 bases lying between them. The CDR3 sequence is 14 residues long. As DNA, the CDR3 is TGTGCCAGCAGCCCTGGTGGGAGCAATCAGCCCCAGCATTTT. Protein product: CASSPGGSNQPQHF.

This clone has just one count. The chain is built from TRBV3-1 (or the pseudogene TRBV3-2) and TRBJ1-5; a possible D gene is TRBD1 (5 bases). Germline V gene lookup returns CDR1 LGHDT and CDR2 YNNKEL (reference sequence). This CDR3 is built from 16 residues. V was trimmed by 2 bases and J by 4 bases, leaving 15 bases between them. The CDR3 region is CASSQTGGDANQPQHF. CDR3 coding DNA: TGTGCCAGCAGCCAAACCGGGGGAGACGCGAATCAGCCCCAGCATTTT.

The chain employs TRBV7-9 and TRBJ2-2, with 8 bases lining up with TRBD2. The CDR3 is 15 amino acids. V was pared by 4 bases and J by 4 bases, with 5 bases of the junction left unmatched. CDR1 and CDR2 from the germline V gene are SEHNR and FQNEAQ (reference sequence). CDR3 sequence (DNA): TGTGCCAGCAGCTACCTAGCGGGCGGCACCGGGGAGCTGTTTTTT. Its translation: CASSYLAGGTGELFF.

The CDR3 DNA sequence: TGCGCCAGCAGCCAGGGTGGGGGCACTCACTATGGCTACACCTTC. This translates into CASSQGGGTHYGYTF. This sequence joins TRBV4-1 and TRBJ1-2, with D possibly matching TRBD1 (6 bases). The ends were cut back, 3 bases at V and 3 bases at J, with 14 bases in the middle. CDR3 length equals 15 residues. Germline V gives CDR1 MGHRA, CDR2 YSYEKL.

CDR3 DNA: TGTGCCACCACCCGAACCGGGACAGGGGGCTACAATGAGCAGTTCTTC. It translates to CATTRTGTGGYNEQFF. This chain links TRBV15 with TRBJ2-1, with 11 nucleotides matching TRBD1. The germline gives CDR1 LNHNV, CDR2 YYDKDF (reference sequence). The CDR3 is made up of 16 amino acids. The J segment lost 3 bases and the V segment lost 7 bases, leaving 8 bases of the junction unmatched.

The chain recombines TRBV7-9 with TRBJ1-3; D perhaps matches TRBD1 (6 bases). V gave up 6 bases and J gave up 2 bases, with 11 bases separating them. This CDR3 comprises 14 residues. Germline CDR1 is SEHNR and CDR2 is FQNEAQ (reference sequence). DNA for the CDR3: TGTGCCAGCAGTCAAACAGGGACTGGAAACACCATATATTTT. It specifies CASSQTGTGNTIYF.

V usage is TRBV6-5 and J usage is TRBJ2-4; 7 bases map to TRBD1. With V trimmed by 6 bases and J by 1 base, 3 bases remained unmatched. The CDR3 sequence is 14 residues long. Germline V lookup: CDR1 MNHEY, CDR2 SVGAGI. The CDR3 here is CASSSQGAKNIQYF. In DNA, the CDR3 is TGTGCCAGCAGCTCACAGGGGGCCAAAAACATTCAGTACTTC.

V is TRBV7-3 and J is TRBJ2-1; TRBD2 aligns across 8 bases. The CDR3 has 15 residues. The V and J ends lost 3 bases and 6 bases, in that order; junction bases with no gene match: 7. The germline gives CDR1 SGHTA, CDR2 FQGTGA. CDR3 bases: TGTGCCAGCAGCTTTGGCCCGGGAGGGCTCAATGAGCAGTTCTTC. This sequence encodes CASSFGPGGLNEQFF. The complete variable domain, with remaining parts taken from reference TRBV7-3 and TRBJ2-1, reads GAGVSQTPSNKVTEKGKYVELRCDPISGHTALYWYRQSLGQGPEFLIYFQGTGAADDSGLPNDRFFAVRPEGSVSTLKIQRTERGDSAVYLCASSFGPGGLNEQFFGPGTRLTVL.

This clone showed up just a few times. This chain joins TRBV27 and TRBJ1-3; D may be TRBD1 (6 bases). V gave up 0 bases and J gave up 4 bases, with 13 bases separating them. Germline CDR1 is MNHEY and CDR2 is SMNVEV (reference sequence). This CDR3 comprises 16 residues. CDR3 loop: CASSLSFGGLGNTIYF. The DNA for the CDR3 is TGTGCCAGCAGTTTATCGTTCGGGGGGCTCGGAAACACCATATATTTT.

The chain combines TRBV5-6 with TRBJ1-2; D possibly corresponds to TRBD1 (6 bases). This CDR3 contains 17 residues. The germline CDR1 and CDR2 sequences are SGHDT and YYEEEE. V shed 0 bases and J shed 6 bases, with 21 bases lying between them. CDR3: CASSLEWQGPVGDGYTF. In nucleotides, the CDR3 is TGTGCCAGCAGCTTGGAATGGCAGGGGCCCGTGGGTGATGGCTACACCTTC. Full variable domain (missing parts from reference TRBV5-6 and TRBJ1-2): DAGVTQSPTHLIKTRGQQVTLRCSPKSGHDTVSWYQQALGQGPQFIFQYYEEEERQRGNFPDRFSGHQFPNYSSELNVNALLLGDSALYLCASSLEWQGPVGDGYTFGSGTRLTVV.

V and J are TRBV11-3 and TRBJ2-1; 9 bases line up with TRBD1. This CDR3 has 14 residues. The germline gives CDR1 SGHNT, CDR2 YENEEA. Germline trimming cut 5 bases from V and 7 bases from J; bases unmatched to any gene: 6. For the CDR3, the DNA is TGTGCCAGCAGCACCGGGACAGGGCGTAATGAGCAGTTCTTC. Protein sequence: CASSTGTGRNEQFF.

The V and J genes are TRBV4-1 and TRBJ2-5, with 10 bases identical to TRBD2. The germline V gene encodes CDR1 MGHRA and CDR2 YSYEKL. The V segment lost 2 bases and the J segment 5 bases; nucleotides outside the gene matches: 2. This CDR3 comprises 14 residues. In DNA, the CDR3 is TGCGCCAGCAGCCAAAGCGGGGGGGCGGAGACCCAGTACTTC. Protein: CASSQSGGAETQYF.

V is TRBV29-1 and J is TRBJ1-1; D call uncertain. Germline CDR1 SQVTM, CDR2 ANQGSEA. CDR3 size: 12 residues. V lost 3 bases, J lost 5 bases, and 10 bases lay in between. CDR3 sequence (DNA): TGCAGCGTTGAGGCAGTGGGGACTGAAGCTTTCTTT. It codes for CSVEAVGTEAFF.

This chain links TRBV10-3 with TRBJ2-3, with TRBD1 matching over 7 bases. Germline CDR1 ENHRY, CDR2 SYGVKD. The CDR3 is made up of 17 amino acids. Losses at the gene ends were 3 bases for V and 2 bases for J; bases not matched to a gene: 11. The CDR3 sequence is CAISDKGQVVTTDTQYF. The CDR3 bases are TGTGCCATCAGTGACAAAGGACAGGTGGTCACCACAGATACGCAGTATTTT.